This T cell receptor beta chain was identified during a study of cytomegalovirus exposure and HLA in healthy donors. This CDR3 contains 13 residues. Germline V gene sequence: CDR1 MNHEY, CDR2 SVGAGI. Between the trimmed V and J ends, which lost 5 bases and 9 bases, there was a span of 16 bases. The PCR ran on 60 Vbeta and 13 Jbeta primers. Using immunoSEQ multiplex PCR, the repertoire was profiled, and TCRdb retains in-frame clones only, with some absent. The sample yields about 140,000 clones, approximately 84% seen once. Points on this clone: Its target is not known.

Study-wide points: A later analysis showed HLA-associated TCR beta chains outstripping equally common others in clonal expansion.

Sequenced sample: PBMCs. This clonotype was sampled from a woman in her thirties or forties in good health and CMV-seronegative. The rearrangement links TRBV6-5 to TRBJ1-2; D might be TRBD1 (6 bases). The CDR3 bases are TGTGCCAGCAGTCAAGATACCCAGGGGAGCTACACCTTC. As protein: CASSQDTQGSYTF.